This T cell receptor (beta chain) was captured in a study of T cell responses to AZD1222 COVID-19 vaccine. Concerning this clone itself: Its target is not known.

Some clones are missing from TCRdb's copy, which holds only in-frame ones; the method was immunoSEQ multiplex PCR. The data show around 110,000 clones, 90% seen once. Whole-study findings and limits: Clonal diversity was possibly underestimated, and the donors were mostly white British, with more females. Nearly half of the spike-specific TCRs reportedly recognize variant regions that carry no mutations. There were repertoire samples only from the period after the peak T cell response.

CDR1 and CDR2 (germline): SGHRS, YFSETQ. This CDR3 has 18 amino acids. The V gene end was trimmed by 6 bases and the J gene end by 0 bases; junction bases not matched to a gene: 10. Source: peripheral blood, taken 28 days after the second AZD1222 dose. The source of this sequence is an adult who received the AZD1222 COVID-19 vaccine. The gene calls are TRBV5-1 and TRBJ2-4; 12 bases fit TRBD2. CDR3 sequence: CASTPGLAGLLAKNIQYF. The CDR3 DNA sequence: TGCGCCAGCACCCCGGGACTAGCGGGCCTACTAGCCAAAAACATTCAGTACTTC.